One and the same sample provided the 4 T cell receptor beta chains below, sequenced in a study of blood T cell repertoires in COVID-19. Assay used: immunoSEQ multiplex PCR; TCRdb lists only in-frame clones, some missing. The sample yields under 200,000 clones, around four fifths seen once. Sequencing was performed on peripheral blood. These receptors were obtained from a woman aged 65 to 85 who had recovered from COVID-19.

This clone was observed a handful of times. The chain couples TRBV19 to TRBJ1-5; 12 positions agree with TRBD1. Germline values: CDR1 LNHDA, CDR2 SQIVND (reference sequence). The junction had 7 bases not matched to a gene; V was cut back by 4 bases and J by 3 bases. This CDR3 is built from 17 residues. CDR3 loop: CASSRRGQGASNQPQHF. The CDR3 DNA reads as TGTGCCAGTAGTAGGAGGGGACAGGGGGCTTCCAATCAGCCCCAGCATTTT.

This chain links TRBV10-1 with TRBJ1-5; D not resolved. CDR3 length equals 11 residues. Trimming left V 11 bases short and J 2 bases short, with 7 bases between. Germline assignment: CDR1 WNHNN and CDR2 SYGVQD (reference sequence). CDR3 in amino acids: CAPAGNQPQHF. The CDR3 coding sequence is TGCGCCCCCGCGGGCAATCAGCCCCAGCATTTT.

The V call is TRBV5-1, the J call TRBJ2-7; 9 nucleotides match TRBD2. Germline V gene data show CDR1 as SGHRS and CDR2 as YFSETQ. The length of the CDR3 is 14 residues. Trimming removed 5 bases from V and 3 bases from J; junction bases left unmatched: 6. The CDR3: CASSFAGGRYEQYF. DNA for the CDR3: TGCGCCAGCAGTTTCGCGGGGGGGCGCTACGAGCAGTACTTC.

The chain joins TRBV4-2 to TRBJ1-4; 7 nucleotides align to TRBD1. The CDR3 runs 17 residues. After removal of 1 base from V and 4 bases from J, the junction contained 9 bases not matched to a gene. CDR1 and CDR2 (germline): LGHNA, YNFKEQ. This CDR3 reads CASSQGAGGSLNEKLFF. The DNA for the CDR3 is TGTGCCAGCAGCCAAGGGGCAGGGGGGTCCCTTAATGAAAAACTGTTTTTT.